These T cell receptor beta chains were read from a single sample in a study of monozygotic twins with inflammatory bowel disease. TCRdb re-called the 5' RACE reads; every CDR3 protein appears as one record, without DNA. The sample data list 400,000 to 500,000 distinct CDR3 sequences. Specimen: blood. All receptors come from a human donor with ulcerative colitis or Crohn's disease, or a healthy co-twin of an affected twin (not recorded which). CDR3s include the opening cysteine and the closing phenylalanine or tryptophan.

j_call | v_call | cdr3_aa
TRBJ2-2 | TRBV19 | CASTWTSGNTGELFF
TRBJ2-5 | TRBV15 | CATSRVATSLKETQYF
TRBJ2-7 | TRBV23-1 | CASSHQRLVTYEQYF
TRBJ1-1 | TRBV29-1 | CSVEWTDMNTEAFF
TRBJ2-7 | TRBV2 | CASSRTSGVSEQYF
TRBJ1-5 | TRBV5-5 | CASSLVATSNQPQHF
TRBJ1-5 | TRBV3-1 | CASSQELTGQPQHF
TRBJ1-5 | TRBV18 | CASSPSGGISNQPQHF
TRBJ2-7 | TRBV27 | CASRGVTRVNEQYF
TRBJ1-5 | TRBV10-3 | CAISDRDSMIGNQPQHF
TRBJ2-1 | TRBV5-1 | CASSQGLASFDEQFF
TRBJ1-2 | TRBV28 | CASSLNRDRVNGYTF
TRBJ2-7 | TRBV10-3 | CAIRLQGEQYF
TRBJ2-1 | TRBV6-1 | CASSEGGRGYNEQFF
TRBJ1-2 | TRBV7-9 | CASSLFDRGRGGYTF
TRBJ2-1 | TRBV15 | CATSTRTSGDNEQFF
TRBJ2-3 | TRBV18 | CASSRGTSGRTDTQYF
TRBJ2-1 | TRBV7-9 | CASSFRLAGKNNEQFF
TRBJ1-2 | TRBV7-9 | CASSHSGTATNYGYTF
TRBJ2-1 | TRBV6-5 | CASSYRQGASKNEQFF
TRBJ1-2 | TRBV4-1 | CASSQVGRNGYTF
TRBJ2-5 | TRBV5-1 | CASSRSWDRVETQYF
TRBJ1-5 | TRBV5-5 | CASTEGQGFQPQHF
TRBJ2-7 | TRBV5-1 | CASSRGLAYEQYF
TRBJ1-5 | TRBV3-1 | CASSQATGSGQPQHF
TRBJ2-7 | TRBV24-1 | CATEDRGYEQYF
TRBJ1-2 | TRBV5-1 | CASSLVDAVNYGYTF
TRBJ2-2 | TRBV5-1 | CASSLAQVPGELFF
TRBJ1-1 | TRBV30 | CAWSTSLGQAEAFF
TRBJ2-2 | TRBV19 | CASSIPTTGYTGELFF
TRBJ1-3 | TRBV12-3/TRBV12-4 | CASSLTRIISGNTIYF
TRBJ1-5 | TRBV19 | CASMAGEVFQPQHF
TRBJ2-1 | TRBV7-9 | CASRFFSEHNEQFF
TRBJ2-7 | TRBV7-6 | CASSLGTPGGSYEQYF
TRBJ1-2 | TRBV10-3 | CAISALHGPDGYTF